This T cell receptor (beta chain) was identified in a study of vaccination and CD4 T cells after COVID-19. With regard to this clonotype: Its cognate antigen is unknown.

The Oncomine TCR Beta short-read assay sequenced DNA from cultured CD4+ T cells. One entry per CDR3 protein results from TCRdb running MiXCR on the PCR reads. The sample holds fewer than 20,000 distinct CDR3 sequences, under 65% seen once. The CDR3 is made up of 14 amino acids. Germline values: CDR1 MNHNS, CDR2 SASEGT. Trimming pared 8 bases from V and 1 base from J, leaving 14 bases between. This sample's treatment: roughly 11-day PBMC culture with coronavirus spike peptide pools or control peptides (ViraFEST assay). The sequence was obtained from a human donor who had recovered from COVID-19. The sequenced sample was CD4+ T cells from blood, cultured in vitro, obtained before SARS-CoV-2 vaccination. The chain employs TRBV6-1 and TRBJ1-1; perhaps TRBD1 as D (6 bases). The CDR3 nucleotides are TGTGCCAGCGGAGGCAGGGGCTCGAACACTGAAGCTTTCTTT. This codes for CASGGRGSNTEAFF.